The 19 T cell receptor beta chains below all came from one sample that was sequenced in a study of shared clonotypes between healthy human individuals. Profiling relied on immunoSEQ multiplex PCR, and the TCRdb table lists in-frame clones only, not all of them. The sample contains a few million clones, approximately 94% of which appear only once. The sample consisted of naive CD4+ T cells sorted from blood. As to subset: CD45RA+ positively selected. The receptors were gathered from a young man in good health.

This sequence joins TRBV6-1 and TRBJ2-7; possible D gene TRBD1, 6 bases. The CDR3 extends over 15 amino acids. Trimming left V 8 bases short and J 0 bases short, with 17 bases between. Germline CDR1 MNHNS, CDR2 SASEGT. CDR3: CASGDQGHSSYEQYF. CDR3 coding DNA: TGTGCCAGCGGGGATCAGGGACATTCCTCCTACGAGCAGTACTTC.

This sequence joins TRBV19 and TRBJ2-3; D ambiguous. Germline loops: CDR1 LNHDA, CDR2 SQIVND (reference sequence). The ends were cut back, 6 bases at V and 8 bases at J, with 27 bases in the middle. The CDR3 is made up of 17 amino acids. Here the CDR3 reads CASSTLGSRSLGGTQYF. The CDR3, as DNA: TGTGCCAGTAGCACCCTCGGGTCGCGGTCCCTGGGTGGTACGCAGTATTTT. Using reference TRBV19 and TRBJ2-3 for the parts outside the CDR3, the full variable domain is DGGITQSPKYLFRKEGQNVTLSCEQNLNHDAMYWYRQDPGQGLRLIYYSQIVNDFQKGDIAEGYSVSREKKESFPLTVTSAQKNPTAFYLCASSTLGSRSLGGTQYFGPGTRLTVL.

V gene TRBV5-1 combines with J gene TRBJ2-7; weak D call: TRBD2 (5 bases). Trimming cost V 1 base and J 2 bases, with 10 bases left between them. The germline V gene encodes CDR1 SGHRS and CDR2 YFSETQ. CDR3 length: 14 amino acids. The chain's CDR3 is CASSLIAGAYEQYF. CDR3 nucleotide sequence: TGCGCCAGCAGCTTGATTGCGGGTGCCTACGAGCAGTACTTC.

This chain links TRBV19 with TRBJ1-5; weak D call: TRBD1 (5 bases). Germline CDR1 LNHDA, CDR2 SQIVND (reference sequence). Trimming shortened V by 7 bases and J by 2 bases, and 15 bases separated the two germline ends. The CDR3 consists of 15 residues. The CDR3 DNA reads as TGTGCCAGTAACCCGAGACAGTATGGCAATCAGCCCCAGCATTTT. Amino acids: CASNPRQYGNQPQHF.

Regarding this clone: Other nucleotide sequences from this sample produce the same CDR3. The chain uses TRBV7-9 and TRBJ2-5, with 9 bases matching TRBD1. Matching the DNA end better, TRBJ2-7 makes the J call doubtful. Germline V lookup: CDR1 SEHNR, CDR2 FQNEAQ (reference sequence). This CDR3 contains 14 residues. Here the CDR3 DNA reads TGTGCCAGCAGCTTAGGACAGGGGGCCTACGAGCAGTACTTC. This codes for CASSLGQGAYEQYF.

On this clone itself: The sample contains more than one DNA sequence encoding this CDR3. The chain combines TRBV2 with TRBJ2-1; 11 positions agree with TRBD2. Germline loops: CDR1 SNHLY, CDR2 FYNNEI. With 5 bases clipped from V and 9 bases from J, the junction kept 3 bases outside the gene matches. This CDR3 region has 13 residues. The CDR3 DNA follows: TGTGCCAGCAGTTTAGGACTAGCGGGTGAGCAGTTCTTC. Protein product: CASSLGLAGEQFF.

Comments on this clone: Additional DNA sequences in this sample encode the identical CDR3. In nucleotides, the CDR3 is TGTGCCAGCTCACCTGACAGGGTAGGGGAGACCCAGTACTTC. Encoded protein: CASSPDRVGETQYF. The V and J genes are TRBV18 and TRBJ2-5; 7 nucleotides align to TRBD1. CDR1 is KGHSH, CDR2 LQKENI, per germline. This CDR3 is built from 14 residues. V shed 3 bases, J shed 5 bases, and the junction held 6 bases outside the gene matches.

V and J are TRBV11-2 and TRBJ2-7, with D perhaps being TRBD1 or TRBD2 (5 bases each). There are 15 residues in the CDR3. Germline V gene data show CDR1 as SGHAT and CDR2 as FQNNGV. Trimming cost V 0 bases and J 0 bases, with 9 bases left between them. DNA for the CDR3: TGTGCCAGCAGCTTAGAACCGGGGCCCTCCTACGAGCAGTACTTC. It yields the protein CASSLEPGPSYEQYF.

The rearrangement links TRBV6-1 to TRBJ2-5, with 9 bases identical to TRBD2. Germline values: CDR1 MNHNS, CDR2 SASEGT. This CDR3 is built from 15 residues. Germline trimming cut 4 bases from V and 4 bases from J; bases unmatched to any gene: 7. CDR3 amino acids: CASSVDSGGTETQYF. CDR3 bases: TGTGCCAGCAGTGTGGACAGCGGGGGGACAGAGACCCAGTACTTC.

The chain employs TRBV7-2 and TRBJ2-1, with D perhaps TRBD1 (5 bases). V lost 2 bases and J 16 bases, leaving 27 bases between the germline ends. CDR3 length: 16 residues. Germline V gene data show CDR1 as SGHTA and CDR2 as FQGNSA. DNA for the CDR3: TGTGCCAGCAGCTTAAGGGGCTCCCTCGGGCCCGGAGCTCAATTCTTC. This encodes CASSLRGSLGPGAQFF.

For this clone: Other DNA sequences of this sample code for an identical CDR3. The J gene is TRBJ1-3, the V gene TRBV5-1; D is unclear. CDR1 SGHRS and CDR2 YFSETQ come from the germline V gene. V lost 0 bases and J 0 bases, leaving 7 bases between the germline ends. The CDR3 has 15 residues. CDR3 sequence reads: CASSLAGLSGNTIYF. CDR3 sequence (DNA): TGCGCCAGCAGCTTGGCAGGTCTCTCTGGAAACACCATATATTTT.

Comments on this clone: The identical CDR3 is also encoded by other nucleotide sequences in the sample. This rearrangement joins TRBV6-5 to TRBJ2-7; 9 positions agree with TRBD2. V was clipped by 0 bases and J by 0 bases; unmatched bases: 3. The CDR3 runs to 16 residues. Germline V gene data show CDR1 as MNHEY and CDR2 as SVGAGI. In DNA, the CDR3 is TGTGCCAGCAGTTACTCTAGCGGGGGAAGCTCCTACGAGCAGTACTTC. Translating it yields CASSYSSGGSSYEQYF.

This chain links TRBV5-1 with TRBJ2-5; no clear D gene. CDR1 and CDR2 from the germline V gene are SGHRS and YFSETQ. CDR3 length: 14 residues. Trimming stripped 3 bases from V and 0 bases from J, with 9 bases between. The CDR3 DNA sequence: TGCGCCAGCAGCTCCTCCCATTACCAAGAGACCCAGTACTTC. Translated, it gives CASSSSHYQETQYF.

The genes are TRBV7-9 and TRBJ2-4; D is perhaps TRBD1 (5 bases). Germline V gives CDR1 SEHNR, CDR2 FQNEAQ (reference sequence). The CDR3 spans 15 residues. Trimming removed 1 base from V and 1 base from J, with 8 bases in between. The CDR3 is CASSLGGAAKNIQYF. CDR3 in DNA: TGTGCCAGCAGCTTAGGGGGCGCGGCCAAAAACATTCAGTACTTC.

This rearrangement joins TRBV19 to TRBJ1-2; D is perhaps TRBD1 (5 bases). The CDR3 contains 17 residues. Trimming took 5 bases from V and 0 from J, leaving 19 bases between them. Germline values: CDR1 LNHDA, CDR2 SQIVND (reference sequence). In DNA form, the CDR3 reads TGTGCCAGTAGTGCCACCTGGACCGGGACGGCTAACTATGGCTACACCTTC. It codes for CASSATWTGTANYGYTF.

The J gene is TRBJ1-2, the V gene TRBV7-2; D is possibly TRBD1 (5 bases). Germline CDR1 SGHTA, CDR2 FQGNSA. The V and J ends lost 2 bases and 8 bases respectively, with 12 bases between them. The CDR3 is made up of 13 amino acids. CDR3 residues: CASSLTPSGGYTF. In DNA form, the CDR3 reads TGTGCCAGCAGCTTAACGCCCTCAGGGGGCTACACCTTC.

The V gene is TRBV6-1, the J gene TRBJ1-2, with D unresolved. Per the germline V gene, CDR1 is MNHNS and CDR2 is SASEGT. CDR3 length: 13 residues. The V and J ends lost 4 bases and 2 bases respectively, with 8 bases between them. The CDR3 spells CASSVQENYGYTF. In nucleotides, the CDR3 is TGTGCCAGCAGTGTCCAGGAGAACTATGGCTACACCTTC.

The chain has TRBV11-2 and TRBJ2-2; no reliable D call. With 4 bases removed from V and 0 bases from J, the gap between germline ends came to 9 bases. The CDR3 loop spans 15 amino acids. Germline values: CDR1 SGHAT, CDR2 FQNNGV. CDR3 protein: CASSSRRPNTGELFF. The CDR3 region has the DNA TGTGCCAGCAGCTCCCGTAGGCCGAACACCGGGGAGCTGTTTTTT.

The chain joins TRBV6-1 to TRBJ2-2; D gene ambiguous. CDR1 is MNHNS and CDR2 is SASEGT in the germline V gene. The CDR3 runs 13 residues. Trimming shortened V by 2 bases and J by 8 bases, and 9 bases separated the two germline ends. The CDR3, as DNA: TGTGCCAGCAGTGAAATAGGGATGGGGGAGCTGTTTTTT. Amino acid sequence: CASSEIGMGELFF.